A selection of T cell receptor beta chains follows, all from one sample in a study of shared clonotypes between healthy human individuals. Only in-frame clones appear in the TCRdb table, and some are missing; sequencing was by immunoSEQ multiplex PCR. The sample contains 2 million to 3 million clones, approximately 92% of which appear only once. Sequenced input: naive CD4+ T cells sorted from blood. Source of these receptors: a man between 18 and 29 years old in good health. Each CDR3 is given without its conserved first and last residue. Fields, in order: J gene, V gene, CDR3 protein.

TRBJ1-2,TRBV2,ASSDEGSTKPYGYT
TRBJ1-4,TRBV19,ASKNGQLATNEKLF
TRBJ2-3,TRBV6-5,ASSYSRGLTDTQY
TRBJ1-1,TRBV5-4,ASSLKDTEAF
TRBJ1-1,TRBV7-2,ASSLRQGENTEAF
TRBJ1-2,TRBV6-1,ASREQGAIGYT
TRBJ2-7,TRBV15,ATSREAGYEQY
TRBJ2-5,TRBV10-3,AISEPWGQETQY
TRBJ2-3,TRBV29-1,SAGGPGLSDTQY
TRBJ1-1,TRBV11-2,ASSLDRFRQGDTEAF
TRBJ1-3,TRBV7-9,ASSSERPGNTIY
TRBJ2-1,TRBV27,ASSLAGLEQF
TRBJ1-1,TRBV10-3,AITAGTEAF
TRBJ1-6,TRBV2,ASSEQGANNSPLH
TRBJ2-3,TRBV19,ASSNRQGATDTQY
TRBJ1-1,TRBV5-1,ASRPSSWENTEAF
TRBJ1-2,TRBV5-1,ASSFRGLDGYT
TRBJ2-3,TRBV11-3,ASSLDPGLGTDTQY
TRBJ2-7,TRBV29-1,SVEPSEGRQRTVRTFYEQY
TRBJ2-7,TRBV19,ASRAPPTYEQY
TRBJ1-5,TRBV12-5,ASGYSGRLYSNQPQH
TRBJ1-2,TRBV6-1,ASSEARVGRGNAGYT
TRBJ2-5,TRBV9,ASSAGTKYQETQY
TRBJ2-3,TRBV20-1,SAGPTDTQY
TRBJ2-1,TRBV6-5,ASSLGLRYNEQF
TRBJ2-1,TRBV5-1,ASSLLSGVTYNEQF
TRBJ2-2,TRBV4-1,ASSQVSARDSGELF
TRBJ2-7,TRBV5-1,ASSFTGGSEQY
TRBJ2-7,TRBV27,ASSLSRGAPYEQY
TRBJ1-1,TRBV5-4,ASSYGQGGAF
TRBJ2-1,TRBV30,AWRPTFWAGEDNEQF
TRBJ2-6,TRBV5-1,ASAPELGGVNVLT
TRBJ2-7,TRBV21-1,ASSNDWTSLREQY
TRBJ2-3,TRBV7-2,ASSFRRKAGVGPDTQY
TRBJ2-3,TRBV7-2,ASSARSGRVNQAH
TRBJ1-2,TRBV4-1,ASSQVSGPANYGYT
TRBJ1-4,TRBV7-9,ASSLGRGANEKLF
TRBJ2-5,TRBV7-2,ASSLLAGVAQGTQY
TRBJ1-1,TRBV19,ASIGSLNTEAF
TRBJ2-1,TRBV9,ASSVASGGFEQF
TRBJ2-3,TRBV7-9,ASSSKKQTDTQY
TRBJ1-4,TRBV27,ASSPSRGPANEKLF
TRBJ1-2,TRBV2,ASSPIANYGYT
TRBJ1-3,TRBV28,ASEGGKSSGNTIY
TRBJ2-7,TRBV7-8,ASSLAVTGTYEQY
TRBJ1-4,TRBV5-4,ASSFLGDKKLF
TRBJ2-5,TRBV5-1,ASNSGSPQETQY